The T cell receptor beta chain described here comes from a study of CXCR3-negative and CXCR3-positive naive CD8 T cells. Whole-study results and caveats: CXCR3-expressing naive cells carried TRB CDR3s more hydrophobic than those of CXCR3-negative naive cells. Surface CD5 was comparable between naive subsets; TCR strength was inferred from TRB CDR3 properties.

The TRB libraries of cDNA were built by UMI-labeled 5' RACE. From the 5' RACE reads, TCRdb lists one entry per CDR3 protein and no DNA. The table for this sample gives around 63,000 distinct CDR3 sequences. Germline CDR1 and CDR2: SQVTM and ANQGSEA. The CDR3 runs to 11 residues. Of note for this clonotype: Antigen: not known.

Sequencing was done on a sample of naive CXCR3+ CD8+ T cells from blood. The subset here: CD45RO-CCR7+CD27+CD95- naive CD8+ T cells expressing CXCR3 (TNR3+). This rearrangement joins TRBV29-1 to TRBJ1-2. The TCR originated in a human donor in good health. Some clones in this sample may be carry-over from other donors' samples. The CDR3 is CSDRLVYGYTF.